These 12 T cell receptor beta chains originate from one sample sequenced in a study of shared clonotypes between healthy human individuals (dated by TCRdb to the early 2020s). Library preparation was by the immunoSEQ multiplex PCR assay. TCRdb provides this immuneACCESS table in a form limited to in-frame rearrangements. Some clones are lacking; in checked studies, under half of them reflect an unresolved V gene, and why the rest are absent is not known. For this sample the table gives 2,500,000 or so clones, of which roughly 93% were detected only once. Roughly 0.39% of the sample belongs to the ten largest clones. The sequencing input was naive CD4+ T cells from PBMCs. This specimen's cell subset or site label, per the study, means: CD45RA+ positively selected. These receptor sequences come from a man aged 18 to 30 in good health. Some clones in this sample may be carry-over from other donors' samples.

The rearrangement links TRBV4-1 to TRBJ1-3; D ambiguous. Germline V gene sequence: CDR1 MGHRA, CDR2 YSYEKL. V dropped 4 bases and J dropped 0 bases, with 16 bases sitting between them. The CDR3 is 17 residues long. CDR3 loop: CASSPTGSRYSGNTIYF. The CDR3 region has the DNA TGCGCCAGCAGCCCAACGGGTTCTCGCTACTCTGGAAACACCATATATTTT.

The rearrangement joins TRBV6-5 to TRBJ2-7; D not certain. CDR3 length equals 13 residues. The germline V gene encodes CDR1 MNHEY and CDR2 SVGAGI. Trimming took 2 bases from V and 1 from J, leaving 6 bases between them. The CDR3 DNA is TGTGCCAGCAGTTACCGGAAATCCTACGAGCAGTACTTC. Its translation: CASSYRKSYEQYF.

The chain combines TRBV7-3 with TRBJ1-1; D remains ambiguous. Trimming removed 0 bases at V and 1 base at J, with 12 bases between. The CDR3 contains 16 residues. Germline CDR1 reads SGHTA; CDR2 reads FQGTGA. The CDR3 here is CASSLTSFQANTEAFF. CDR3 in DNA: TGTGCCAGCAGCTTAACGTCATTCCAGGCGAACACTGAAGCTTTCTTT.

The V call is TRBV9, the J call TRBJ1-4; 7 bases are a match to TRBD1. The CDR3 spans 15 residues. CDR1 and CDR2 from the germline V gene are SGDLS and YYNGEE. V shed 4 bases, J shed 1 base, and the junction held 4 bases outside the gene matches. CDR3 in amino acids: CASSPRQGTNEKLFF. The CDR3, as DNA: TGTGCCAGCAGCCCCCGACAGGGAACTAATGAAAAACTGTTTTTT.

V gene TRBV5-1 combines with J gene TRBJ1-1; no definite D call. The CDR3 loop spans 14 amino acids. V was trimmed by 4 bases and J by 3 bases, leaving 13 bases between them. The germline gives CDR1 SGHRS, CDR2 YFSETQ. CDR3 amino acids: CASSPIERDTEAFF. The CDR3 DNA follows: TGCGCCAGCAGCCCCATTGAACGGGACACTGAAGCTTTCTTT.

This clone has just a few counts. The J gene is TRBJ1-1, the V gene TRBV2, with D perhaps matching TRBD1 (6 bases). CDR3 length: 14 residues. With 7 bases removed from V and 6 bases from J, the gap between germline ends came to 18 bases. Germline values: CDR1 SNHLY, CDR2 FYNNEI. CDR3 region: CASTGAGVVAEAFF. CDR3 nucleotides: TGTGCCAGCACTGGGGCAGGGGTGGTCGCTGAAGCTTTCTTT. The full variable domain, in which reference TRBV2 and TRBJ1-1 provide the parts outside the CDR3, is EPEVTQTPSHQVTQMGQEVILRCVPISNHLYFYWYRQILGQKVEFLVSFYNNEISEKSEIFDDQFSVERPDGSNFTLKIRSTKLEDSAMYFCASTGAGVVAEAFFGQGTRLTVV.

This chain links TRBV29-1 with TRBJ2-3; 8 nucleotides agree with TRBD2. V shed 6 bases, J shed 4 bases, and the junction held 9 bases outside the gene matches. The CDR3 spans 14 residues. Germline-derived CDR1 and CDR2 are SQVTM and ANQGSEA. CDR3 in amino acids: CSVPGLAGSDTQYF. The CDR3 DNA is TGCAGCGTCCCCGGGCTAGCGGGTTCAGATACGCAGTATTTT.

V gene TRBV5-1 combines with J gene TRBJ2-5; weak D call: TRBD1 (7 bases). Germline V gene sequence: CDR1 SGHRS, CDR2 YFSETQ. The ends were cut back, 5 bases at V and 1 base at J, with 12 bases in the middle. This CDR3 has 14 residues. The CDR3: CASSAQGGQETQYF. The CDR3 region has the DNA TGCGCCAGCAGTGCTCAGGGGGGCCAAGAGACCCAGTACTTC.

For this clone: Other DNA sequences in this sample translate to the same CDR3. The chain uses TRBV18 and TRBJ1-5, with 7 nucleotides matching TRBD1. J lost 6 bases, V lost 3 bases, and 5 bases had no gene match. CDR1 and CDR2 (germline): KGHSH, LQKENI. The CDR3 sequence is 14 residues long. This CDR3 is CASSPDRAGQPQHF. The CDR3 bases are TGTGCCAGCTCACCCGACAGGGCGGGTCAGCCCCAGCATTTT.

V and J are TRBV18 and TRBJ2-7; no firm D call. This CDR3 comprises 13 residues. V was shortened by 5 bases and J by 3 bases, with 11 bases between the two germline ends. CDR1 is KGHSH and CDR2 is LQKENI in the germline V gene. This chain's CDR3 is CASSVSRNYEQYF. For the CDR3, the DNA is TGTGCCAGCTCAGTCTCGCGAAACTACGAGCAGTACTTC.

This sequence joins TRBV5-6 and TRBJ2-3, with D perhaps being TRBD1 or TRBD2 (6 bases each). CDR1 and CDR2 (germline): SGHDT, YYEEEE. CDR3 length equals 12 residues. V shed 0 bases and J shed 8 bases, with 7 bases lying between them. The chain's CDR3 is CASSLEGGTQYF. CDR3 DNA: TGTGCCAGCAGCTTGGAGGGGGGTACGCAGTATTTT.

V usage is TRBV18 and J usage is TRBJ2-3; no clear D gene. The CDR3 runs 14 residues. V was shortened by 0 bases and J by 2 bases, with 6 bases between the two germline ends. The germline V gene has CDR1 KGHSH and CDR2 LQKENI. The CDR3 coding sequence is TGTGCCAGCTCACCACCCGGGTACACAGATACGCAGTATTTT. As protein: CASSPPGYTDTQYF.